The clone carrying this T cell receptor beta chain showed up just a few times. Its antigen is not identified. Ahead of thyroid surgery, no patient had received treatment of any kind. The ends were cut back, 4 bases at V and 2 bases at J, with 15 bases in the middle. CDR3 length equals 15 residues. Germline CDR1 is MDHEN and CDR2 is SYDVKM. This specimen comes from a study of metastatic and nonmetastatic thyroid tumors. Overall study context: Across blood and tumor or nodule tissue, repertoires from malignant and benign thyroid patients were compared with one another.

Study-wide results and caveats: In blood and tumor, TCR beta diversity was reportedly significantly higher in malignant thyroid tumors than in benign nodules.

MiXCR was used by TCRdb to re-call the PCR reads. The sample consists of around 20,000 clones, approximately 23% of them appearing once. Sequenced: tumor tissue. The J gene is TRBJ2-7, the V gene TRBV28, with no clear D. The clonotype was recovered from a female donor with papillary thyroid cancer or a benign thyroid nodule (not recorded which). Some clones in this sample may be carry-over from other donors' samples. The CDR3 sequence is CASSSDPSGAYEQYF. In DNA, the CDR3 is TGTGCCAGCAGTTCAGACCCATCGGGTGCCTACGAGCAGTACTTC.